These T cell receptor beta chains were read from a single sample in a study of CD8+ T cells in alopecia areata. Clones were read by immunoSEQ multiplex PCR, and TCRdb kept only the in-frame ones, dropping some. The profile shows about 290,000 clones, 58% of them singletons. The sequences come from CD4+ T cells sorted from blood, collected at week 24, from a patient treated with tofacitinib. The receptors were sampled from a human donor with alopecia areata. The CDR3 runs from the conserved cysteine through the conserved F or W. The D gene is left open where the match is weak. Clone size is given for some rows only: seen once, a few or many times, or a class if the clone is expanded.

D: NA; J: TRBJ2-2; size: NA; V: TRBV9; DNA: TGTGCCAGCAGCACCCGGAAGTGGGAGGCCGGGGAGCTGTTTTTT; CDR3: CASSTRKWEAGELFF
D: NA; J: TRBJ1-5; size: NA; V: TRBV28; DNA: TGTGCCAGCACCACAGTGGGGGGGCCGAAAAACCAGCCCCAGCATTTT; CDR3: CASTTVGGPKNQPQHF
D: NA; J: TRBJ1-1; size: NA; V: TRBV6-5; DNA: TGTGCCAGCAGTTACGTGGAGAGTGAAGCTTTCTTT; CDR3: CASSYVESEAFF
D: TRBD1; J: TRBJ1-4; size: few; V: TRBV4-1; DNA: TGCGCCAGCAGCCAAAGGGCGACAGGGAATGAAAAACTGTTTTTT; CDR3: CASSQRATGNEKLFF
D: NA; J: TRBJ2-5; size: NA; V: TRBV4-3; DNA: TGCGCCAGCAGCCAAGATCCATACCTAGGCGGGGTCCAAGAGACCCAGTACTTC; CDR3: CASSQDPYLGGVQETQYF
D: NA; J: TRBJ1-3; size: NA; V: TRBV5-1; DNA: TGCGCCAGCAGCTTGGTAGAGGGGACTGGAAACACCATATATTTT; CDR3: CASSLVEGTGNTIYF
D: TRBD2; J: TRBJ2-2; size: few; V: TRBV27; DNA: TGTGCCAGCAAGCCGCTAGCGGGGGGGCCCGGGGAGCTGTTTTTT; CDR3: CASKPLAGGPGELFF
D: NA; J: TRBJ2-3; size: NA; V: TRBV7-9; DNA: TGTGCCAGCAGCCCTTCGGCAGATACGCAGTATTTT; CDR3: CASSPSADTQYF
D: NA; J: TRBJ2-6; size: once; V: TRBV7-9; DNA: TGTGCCAGCAGCTTAGGTATCGCAGGGTCTGGGGCCAACGTCCTGACTTTC; CDR3: CASSLGIAGSGANVLTF
D: TRBD1; J: TRBJ2-1; size: NA; V: TRBV5-1; DNA: TGCGCCAGCACCAGGACAGGGGGAACCTACAATGAGCAGTTCTTC; CDR3: CASTRTGGTYNEQFF
D: NA; J: TRBJ2-5; size: NA; V: TRBV19; DNA: TGTGCCAGTAGTATATTGCGGCAGGGCCAAGAGACCCAGTACTTC; CDR3: CASSILRQGQETQYF
D: NA; J: TRBJ1-2; size: NA; V: TRBV7-8; DNA: TGTGCCAGCAGCCGAATGGACAGCTATGGCTACACCTTC; CDR3: CASSRMDSYGYTF
D: NA; J: TRBJ2-1; size: NA; V: TRBV5-6; DNA: TGTGCCAGCATTAGGTGGCAAGTCTACAATGAGCAGTTCTTC; CDR3: CASIRWQVYNEQFF
D: TRBD1; J: TRBJ2-7; size: NA; V: TRBV4-3; DNA: TGCGCCAGCAGCTTACAGGACAGGGACTACGAGCAGTACTTC; CDR3: CASSLQDRDYEQYF